Following are 6 T cell receptor beta chains from one sample sequenced in a study of shared clonotypes between healthy human individuals. Sequencing used immunoSEQ multiplex PCR; TCRdb keeps in-frame clones, though not all of them. This sample has some 1,900,000 clones, with about 95% found just once. In the naive CD8 group, cells lacked CD45RO and were positively selected for CCR7, so terminally differentiated effector memory CD45RA+ cells were left out. Sequencing was carried out using naive CD8+ T cells sorted from blood. These receptors all stem from a man between 18 and 29 years old in good health.

The rearrangement uses TRBV6-5 and TRBJ1-5; tentatively, D is TRBD1 (6 bases). Trimming stripped 0 bases from V and 7 bases from J, with 10 bases between. The CDR3 extends over 14 amino acids. CDR1 and CDR2 (germline): MNHEY, SVGAGI. CDR3 region: CASSYSTGAQPQHF. The CDR3 DNA is TGTGCCAGCAGTTACTCGACGGGGGCCCAGCCCCAGCATTTT.

The chain is built from TRBV4-3 and TRBJ2-1; TRBD2 agrees at 10 bases. The CDR3 contains 18 residues. The V and J ends lost 4 bases and 5 bases, in that order; junction bases with no gene match: 14. CDR1 and CDR2 (germline): LGHNA, YSLEER. CDR3 in DNA: TGCGCCAGCAGCCTTCAACAGGCCCTAGCGGGAGTCGACAATGAGCAGTTCTTC. Its translation: CASSLQQALAGVDNEQFF.

This rearrangement joins TRBV5-1 to TRBJ2-7, with D hard to call. This CDR3 has 15 amino acids. CDR1 is SGHRS, CDR2 YFSETQ, per germline. Trimming shortened V by 4 bases and J by 0 bases, and 14 bases separated the two germline ends. The CDR3 reads CASSHPDGSSYEQYF. The DNA of the CDR3 is TGCGCCAGCAGCCACCCCGACGGTTCCTCCTACGAGCAGTACTTC. Combining the CDR3 with reference TRBV5-1 and TRBJ2-7 gives the whole variable domain KAGVTQTPRYLIKTRGQQVTLSCSPISGHRSVSWYQQTPGQGLQFLFEYFSETQRNKGNFPGRFSGRQFSNSRSEMNVSTLELGDSALYLCASSHPDGSSYEQYFGPGTRLTVT.

V usage is TRBV9 and J usage is TRBJ2-5; TRBD2 aligns across 11 bases. The germline V gene encodes CDR1 SGDLS and CDR2 YYNGEE. CDR3 size: 14 residues. After removal of 3 bases from V and 2 bases from J, the junction contained 0 bases not matched to a gene. CDR3 in amino acids: CASSGLAGQETQYF. CDR3 sequence (DNA): TGTGCCAGCAGCGGACTAGCGGGGCAAGAGACCCAGTACTTC.

The chain uses TRBV5-6 and TRBJ2-7; 13 nucleotides match TRBD2. CDR3 length: 15 residues. V trimming: 0 bases; J trimming: 7 bases; junction bases outside the gene matches: 4. CDR1 is SGHDT, CDR2 YYEEEE, per germline. The CDR3 is CASSLEGLAGSEQYF. The CDR3 DNA is TGTGCCAGCAGCTTGGAGGGACTAGCGGGGAGTGAGCAGTACTTC.

This chain joins TRBV9 and TRBJ1-2, with TRBD1 matching over 9 bases. The germline V gene has CDR1 SGDLS and CDR2 YYNGEE. Trimming took 2 bases from V and 7 from J; bases not matched to a gene: 9. The CDR3 has 15 residues. CDR3 in DNA: TGTGCCAGCAGCGTTGGGGACAGGGACGTGGTTGGCTACACCTTC. Translating gives CASSVGDRDVVGYTF.